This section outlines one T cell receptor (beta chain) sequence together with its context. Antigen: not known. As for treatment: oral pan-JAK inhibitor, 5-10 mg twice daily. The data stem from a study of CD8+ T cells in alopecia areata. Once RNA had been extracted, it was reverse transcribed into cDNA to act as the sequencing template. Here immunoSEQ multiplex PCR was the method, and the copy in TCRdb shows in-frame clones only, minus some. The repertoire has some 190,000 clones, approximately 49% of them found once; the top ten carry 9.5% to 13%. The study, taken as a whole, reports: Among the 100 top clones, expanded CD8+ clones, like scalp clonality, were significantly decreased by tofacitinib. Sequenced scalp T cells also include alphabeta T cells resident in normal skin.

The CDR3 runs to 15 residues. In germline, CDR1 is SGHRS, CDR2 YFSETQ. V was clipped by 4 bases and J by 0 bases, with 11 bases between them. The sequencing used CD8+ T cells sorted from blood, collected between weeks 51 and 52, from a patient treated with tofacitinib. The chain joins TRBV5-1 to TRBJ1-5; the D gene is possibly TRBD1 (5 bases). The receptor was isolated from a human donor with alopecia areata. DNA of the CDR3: TGCGCCAGCAGCCTAGAGGGGATTAGCAATCAGCCCCAGCATTTT. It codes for CASSLEGISNQPQHF.